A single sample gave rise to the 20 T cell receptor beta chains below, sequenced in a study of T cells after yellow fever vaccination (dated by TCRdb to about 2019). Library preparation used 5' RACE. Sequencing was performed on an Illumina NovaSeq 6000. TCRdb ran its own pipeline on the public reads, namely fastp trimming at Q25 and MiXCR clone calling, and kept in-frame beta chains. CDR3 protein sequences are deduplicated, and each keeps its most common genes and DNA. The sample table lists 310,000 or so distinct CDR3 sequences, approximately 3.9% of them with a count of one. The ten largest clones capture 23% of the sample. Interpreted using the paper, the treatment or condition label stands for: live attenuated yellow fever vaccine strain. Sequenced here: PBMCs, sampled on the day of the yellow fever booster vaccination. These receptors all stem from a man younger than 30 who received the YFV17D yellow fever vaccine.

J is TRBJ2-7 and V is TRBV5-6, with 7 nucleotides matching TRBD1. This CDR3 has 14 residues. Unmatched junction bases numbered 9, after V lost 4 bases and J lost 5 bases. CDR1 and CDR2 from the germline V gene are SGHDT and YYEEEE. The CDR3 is CASSLQTGRNEQYV. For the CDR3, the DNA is TGTGCCAGCAGCCTCCAGACAGGGCGGAACGAGCAGTACGTC.

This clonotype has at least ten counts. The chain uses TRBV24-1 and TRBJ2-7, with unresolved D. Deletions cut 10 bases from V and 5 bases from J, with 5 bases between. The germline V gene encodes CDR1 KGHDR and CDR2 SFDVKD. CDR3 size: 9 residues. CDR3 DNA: TGTGCCACATCGAACGAGCAGTACGTC. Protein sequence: CATSNEQYV.

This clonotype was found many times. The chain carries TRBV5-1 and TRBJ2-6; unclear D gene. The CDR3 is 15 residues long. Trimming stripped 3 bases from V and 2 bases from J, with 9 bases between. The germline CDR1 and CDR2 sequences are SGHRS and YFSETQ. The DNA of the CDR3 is TGCGCCAGCAGCTGGGCCGCAGCTGGGGCCAACGTCCTGACTTTC. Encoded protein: CASSWAAAGANVLTF.

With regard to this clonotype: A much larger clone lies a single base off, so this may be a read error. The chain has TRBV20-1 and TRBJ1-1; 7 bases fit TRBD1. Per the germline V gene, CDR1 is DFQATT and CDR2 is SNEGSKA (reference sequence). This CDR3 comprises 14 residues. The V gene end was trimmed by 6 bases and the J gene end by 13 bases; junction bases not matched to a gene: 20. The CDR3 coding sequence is TGCAGTGCCCCGGGGGACAGTGGCCTCCGGTGGGTTTTCTTT. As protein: CSAPGDSGLRWVFF.

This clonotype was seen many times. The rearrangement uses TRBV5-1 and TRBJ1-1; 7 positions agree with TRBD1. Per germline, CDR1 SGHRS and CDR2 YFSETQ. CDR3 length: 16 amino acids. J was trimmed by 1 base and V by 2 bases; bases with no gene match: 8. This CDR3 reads CASSLRTGRQNTEAFF. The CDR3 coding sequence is TGCGCCAGCAGCTTAAGGACAGGTCGACAGAACACTGAAGCTTTCTTT. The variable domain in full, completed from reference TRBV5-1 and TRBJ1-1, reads KAGVTQTPRYLIKTRGQQVTLSCSPISGHRSVSWYQQTPGQGLQFLFEYFSETQRNKGNFPGRFSGRQFSNSRSEMNVSTLELGDSALYLCASSLRTGRQNTEAFFGQGTRLTVV.

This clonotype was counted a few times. CDR3 coding DNA: TGTGCCAGCAGTTACCGGACAGGCAGCTATGGCTACACCTTC. Its protein product is CASSYRTGSYGYTF. The chain has TRBV6-5 and TRBJ1-2; 7 bases are shared with TRBD1. The germline CDR1 and CDR2 sequences are MNHEY and SVGAGI. Unmatched junction bases numbered 4, after V lost 2 bases and J lost 4 bases. The CDR3 sequence is 14 residues long.

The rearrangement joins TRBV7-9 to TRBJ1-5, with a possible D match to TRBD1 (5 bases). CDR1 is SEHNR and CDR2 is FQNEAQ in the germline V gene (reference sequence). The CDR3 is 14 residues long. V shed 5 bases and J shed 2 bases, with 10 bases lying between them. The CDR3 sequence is CASSAGLGNQPQHF. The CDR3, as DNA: TGTGCCAGCAGCGCAGGGTTGGGCAATCAGCCCCAGCATTTT.

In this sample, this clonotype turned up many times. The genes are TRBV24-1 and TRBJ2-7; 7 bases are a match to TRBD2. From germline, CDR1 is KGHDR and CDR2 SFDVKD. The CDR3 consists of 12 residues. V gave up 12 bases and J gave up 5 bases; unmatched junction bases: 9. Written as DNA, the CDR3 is TGTGCCTCCCGCGCGGGGAGGGACGAGCAGTACGTC. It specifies CASRAGRDEQYV.

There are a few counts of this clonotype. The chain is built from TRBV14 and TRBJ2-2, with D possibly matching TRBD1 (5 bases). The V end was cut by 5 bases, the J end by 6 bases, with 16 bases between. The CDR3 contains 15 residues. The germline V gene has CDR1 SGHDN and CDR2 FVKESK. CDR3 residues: CASSKNRPGSGELFF. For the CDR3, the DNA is TGTGCCAGCAGCAAAAACCGACCAGGGTCCGGGGAGCTGTTTTTT.

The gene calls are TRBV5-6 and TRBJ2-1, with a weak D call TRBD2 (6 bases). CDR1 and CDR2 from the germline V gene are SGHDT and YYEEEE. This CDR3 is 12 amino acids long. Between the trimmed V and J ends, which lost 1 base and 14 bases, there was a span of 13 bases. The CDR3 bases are TGTGCCAGCAGCTTGCGTCCCGGGGGTGAGTTCTTC. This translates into CASSLRPGGEFF.

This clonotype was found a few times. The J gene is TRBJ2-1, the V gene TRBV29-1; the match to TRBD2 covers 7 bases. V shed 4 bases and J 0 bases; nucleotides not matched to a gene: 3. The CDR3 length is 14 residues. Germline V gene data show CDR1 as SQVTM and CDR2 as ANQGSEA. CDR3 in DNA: TGCAGCGTTGTTGCGGGGGTCTCCTACAATGAGCAGTTCTTC. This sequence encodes CSVVAGVSYNEQFF.

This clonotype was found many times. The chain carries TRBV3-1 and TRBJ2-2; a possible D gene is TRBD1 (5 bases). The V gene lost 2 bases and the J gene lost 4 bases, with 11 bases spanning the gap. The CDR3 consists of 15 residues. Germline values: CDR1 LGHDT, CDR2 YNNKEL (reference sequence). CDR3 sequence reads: CASSQFGRATGELFF. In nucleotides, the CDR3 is TGTGCCAGCAGCCAATTCGGCAGGGCCACCGGGGAGCTGTTTTTT. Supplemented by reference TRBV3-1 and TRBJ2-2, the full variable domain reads DTAVSQTPKYLVTQMGNDKSIKCEQNLGHDTMYWYKQDSKKFLKIMFSYNNKELIINETVPNRFSPKSPDKAHLNLHINSLELGDSAVYFCASSQFGRATGELFFGEGSRLTVL.

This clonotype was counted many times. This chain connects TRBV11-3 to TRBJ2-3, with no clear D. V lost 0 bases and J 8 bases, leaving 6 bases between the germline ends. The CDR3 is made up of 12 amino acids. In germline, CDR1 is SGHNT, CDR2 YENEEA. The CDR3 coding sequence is TGTGCCAGCAGCTTAGACCCGGGTACGCAGTATTTT. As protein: CASSLDPGTQYF.

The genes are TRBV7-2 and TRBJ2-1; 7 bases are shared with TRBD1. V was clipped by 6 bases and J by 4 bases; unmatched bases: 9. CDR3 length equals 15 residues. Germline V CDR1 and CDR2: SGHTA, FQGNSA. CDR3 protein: CASRLESGQYNEQFF. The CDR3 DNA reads TGTGCCAGCAGGCTAGAATCGGGACAGTACAATGAGCAGTTCTTC.

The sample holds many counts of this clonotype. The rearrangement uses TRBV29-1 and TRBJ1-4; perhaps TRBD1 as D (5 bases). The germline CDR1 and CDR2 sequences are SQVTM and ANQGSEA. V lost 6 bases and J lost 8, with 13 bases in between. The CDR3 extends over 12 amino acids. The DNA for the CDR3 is TGCAGCGTAAGCCAGGGAGGGGAAAAACTGTTTTTT. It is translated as CSVSQGGEKLFF.

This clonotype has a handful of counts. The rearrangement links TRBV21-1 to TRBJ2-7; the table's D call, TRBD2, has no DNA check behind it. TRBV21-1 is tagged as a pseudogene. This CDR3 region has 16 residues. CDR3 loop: CASSYPRGHRVEEQYV. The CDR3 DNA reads TGTGCCAGCAGCTACCCGCGAGGCCATAGGGTCGAAGAGCAGTACGTC.

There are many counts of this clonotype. DNA of the CDR3: TGTGCCATCAGTTATCCGCCGGGGGCCAACCCCCTTAGTTCTGAAGCTTTCTTT. It encodes CAISYPPGANPLSSEAFF. The chain links TRBV10-3 to TRBJ1-1; possible D gene TRBD1, 6 bases. CDR1 is ENHRY, CDR2 SYGVKD, per germline. The CDR3 has 18 residues. The V end lost 5 bases, the J end lost 6 bases, and 28 bases lay between the germline ends.

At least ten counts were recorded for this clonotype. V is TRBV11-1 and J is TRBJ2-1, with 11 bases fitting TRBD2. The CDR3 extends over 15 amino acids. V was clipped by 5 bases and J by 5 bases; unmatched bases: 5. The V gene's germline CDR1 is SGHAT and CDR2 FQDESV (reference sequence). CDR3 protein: CASSPTSGAHNEQFF. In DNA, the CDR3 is TGTGCCAGCAGCCCGACTAGCGGGGCTCACAATGAGCAGTTCTTC.

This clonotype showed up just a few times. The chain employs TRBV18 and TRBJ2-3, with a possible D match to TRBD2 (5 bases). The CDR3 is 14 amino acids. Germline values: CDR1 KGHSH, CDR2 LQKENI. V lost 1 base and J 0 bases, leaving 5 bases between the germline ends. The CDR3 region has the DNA TGTGCCAGCTCACCACAGCGGAGCACAGATACGCAGTATTTT. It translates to CASSPQRSTDTQYF.

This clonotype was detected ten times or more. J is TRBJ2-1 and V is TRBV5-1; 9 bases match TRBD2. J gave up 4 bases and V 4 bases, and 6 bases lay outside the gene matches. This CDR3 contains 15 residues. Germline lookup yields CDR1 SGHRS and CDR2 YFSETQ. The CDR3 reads CASSLGTSGYNEQFF. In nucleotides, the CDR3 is TGCGCCAGCAGCCTCGGAACTAGCGGGTACAATGAGCAGTTCTTC.